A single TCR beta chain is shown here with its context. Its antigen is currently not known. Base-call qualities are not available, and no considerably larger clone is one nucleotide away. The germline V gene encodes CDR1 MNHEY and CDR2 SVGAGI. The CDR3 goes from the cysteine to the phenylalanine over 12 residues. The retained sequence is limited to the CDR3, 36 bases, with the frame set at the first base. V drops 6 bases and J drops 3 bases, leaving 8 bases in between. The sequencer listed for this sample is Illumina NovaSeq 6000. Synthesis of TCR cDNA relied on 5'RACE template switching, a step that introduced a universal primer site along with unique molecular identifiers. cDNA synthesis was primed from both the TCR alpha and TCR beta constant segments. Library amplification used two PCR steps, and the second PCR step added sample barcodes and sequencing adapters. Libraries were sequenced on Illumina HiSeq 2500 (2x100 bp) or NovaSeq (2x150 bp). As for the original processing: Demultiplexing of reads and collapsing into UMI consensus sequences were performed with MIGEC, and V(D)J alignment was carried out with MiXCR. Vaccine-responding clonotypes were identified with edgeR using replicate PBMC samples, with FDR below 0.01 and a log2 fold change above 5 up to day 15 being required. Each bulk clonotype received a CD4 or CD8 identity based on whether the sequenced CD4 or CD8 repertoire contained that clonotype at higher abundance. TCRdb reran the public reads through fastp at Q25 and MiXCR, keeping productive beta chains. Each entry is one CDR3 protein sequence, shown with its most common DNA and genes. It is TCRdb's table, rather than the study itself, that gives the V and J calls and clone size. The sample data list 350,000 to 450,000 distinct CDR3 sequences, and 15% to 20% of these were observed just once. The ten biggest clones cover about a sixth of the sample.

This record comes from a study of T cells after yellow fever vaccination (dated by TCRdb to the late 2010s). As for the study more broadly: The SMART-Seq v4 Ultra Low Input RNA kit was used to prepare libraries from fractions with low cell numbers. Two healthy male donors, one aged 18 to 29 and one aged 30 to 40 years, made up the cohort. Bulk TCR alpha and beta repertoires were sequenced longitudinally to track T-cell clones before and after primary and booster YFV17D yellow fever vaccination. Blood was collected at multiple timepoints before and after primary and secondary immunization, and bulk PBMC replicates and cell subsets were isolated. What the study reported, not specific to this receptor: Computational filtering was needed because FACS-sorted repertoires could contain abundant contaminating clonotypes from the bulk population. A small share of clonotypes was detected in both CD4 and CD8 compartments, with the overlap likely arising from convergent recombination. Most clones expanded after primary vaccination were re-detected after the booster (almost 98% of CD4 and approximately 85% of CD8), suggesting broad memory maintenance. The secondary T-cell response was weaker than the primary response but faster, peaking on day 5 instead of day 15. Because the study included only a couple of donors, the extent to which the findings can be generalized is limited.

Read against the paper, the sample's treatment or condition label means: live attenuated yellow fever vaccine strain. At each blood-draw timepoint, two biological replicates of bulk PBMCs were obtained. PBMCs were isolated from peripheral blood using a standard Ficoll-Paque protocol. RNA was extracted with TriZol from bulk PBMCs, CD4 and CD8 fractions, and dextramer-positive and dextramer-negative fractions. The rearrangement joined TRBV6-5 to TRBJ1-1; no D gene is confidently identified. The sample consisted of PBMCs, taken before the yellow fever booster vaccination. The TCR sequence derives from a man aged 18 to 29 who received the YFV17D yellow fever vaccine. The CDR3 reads CASRRTDTEAFF. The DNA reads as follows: TGTGCCAGCAGACGGACTGACACTGAAGCTTTCTTT.